This is a list of T cell receptor beta chains from one sample in a study of OX40 agonist ivuxolimab in advanced cancers. Produced via immunoSEQ multiplex PCR; TCRdb's table is partial and in-frame only. This sample yields tens of thousands of clones, of which around four fifths are seen a single time; 1.5% to 2% belongs to the top ten. Sample: CD4+ or CD8+ T cells sorted from blood, taken in a trial of the OX40 agonist ivuxolimab. The receptors originated from an adult with an advanced solid tumor such as melanoma, head and neck, liver or kidney cancer. Both conserved end residues are part of each CDR3.

v_call cdr3_aa
TRBV7-2 CASSLSPWTGNPRANVLTF
TRBV28 CASSSGTGSNSPLHF
TRBV7-2 CASSLPTQGTHEQYF
TRBV6-6 CASSYGDSTTYEQYF
TRBV27 CASSFRQELNYGYTF
TRBV7-9 CASSFPPGQLEAFF
TRBV5-1 CASSLGGRGEETQYF
TRBV11-2 CASSQGRNTEAFF
TRBV6-1 CASTSQGNTEAFF
TRBV6-1 CASSPGTGFYNEQFF
TRBV7-2 CASSWVEGDSPHF
TRBV5-1 CASIPGVDTGELFF
TRBV7-3 CASSLTGGRTEAFF
TRBV9 CASSEMAGSYNEQFF
TRBV18 CASSPPISPRLATNEKLFF
TRBV6-5 CASSYSSGVGTEAFF
TRBV19 CASSTRQGGYTF
TRBV4-3 CASSQDLNGGWYEQYF
TRBV23-1 CASSQSLAGQGRTEAFF
TRBV7-2 CASSLRGGRVDTQYF
TRBV7-9 CASSPPGQDYSGNTIYF
TRBV7-2 CASSLSQNSYNEQFF
TRBV19 CASSPTGLANTGELFF
TRBV5-1 CASSLESGWTGGELFF
TRBV5-1 CASSLVVTRYTDTQYF
TRBV2 CASTRMGGLNTEAFF
TRBV5-5 CASSSPDRAGWFQYF
TRBV6-4 CASSAEANQPQHF
TRBV6-1 CASSAAGTGPYEQYF
TRBV7-2 CASSIEQGYGNSPLHF
TRBV5-1 CASSFRGQGDTEAFF
TRBV5-1 CASSPPGQGPRGAFF
TRBV27 CASSLGYSSSSYEQYF
TRBV5-4 CASSLSTDTQYF
TRBV7-8 CASSWGQAYQPQHF
TRBV28 CASSLVGVGYGYTF